Detailed here is one T cell receptor beta chain. Its antigen remains unidentified. This entry comes from a study of blood T cells in healthy people across ages. The study's findings and limits: Observed TCR beta diversity showed a strong correlation with the percentage of naive T cells as measured by flow cytometry. Possibly, changes in expanded clonotypes were confounded because donor CMV status was unknown. Investigators viewed diversity estimates from one million T cells as underestimates, the study reported. What prevented conclusive comparison of naive and antigen-experienced cells was that PBMCs were unsorted.

Next came a second PCR, run for roughly 6 to 11 cycles, which used a sample-barcoded 5' primer along with a J-beta primer mix. In TCRdb, the 5' RACE reads were re-called with MiXCR into one record per CDR3 protein. Of approximately 1,700,000 distinct CDR3 sequences listed, about 39% are singletons. Germline loops: CDR1 SGHNT, CDR2 YYREEE (reference sequence). Trimming pared 4 bases from V and 6 bases from J, leaving 23 bases between. The CDR3 runs to 16 residues. The rearrangement links TRBV5-4 to TRBJ2-7; D is unresolved. This sequence originates from a human donor in good health. The sequenced sample consisted of blood. The CDR3 reads CASSLAYLTASGEQYF. The CDR3 nucleotides are TGTGCCAGCAGCCTTGCCTACCTGACGGCGTCAGGCGAGCAGTACTTC. The whole variable domain, remainder taken from reference TRBV5-4 and TRBJ2-7, is ETGVTQSPTHLIKTRGQQVTLRCSSQSGHNTVSWYQQALGQGPQFIFQYYREEENGRGNFPPRFSGLQFPNYSSELNVNALELDDSALYLCASSLAYLTASGEQYFGPGTRLTVT.